The 3 T cell receptor beta chains listed next were all sequenced from one sample in a study of T cells in Graves' hyperthyroidism and ophthalmopathy. The CDR3 regions of TCR beta were amplified from RNA transcripts. HTBI primers drove first-round RT-PCR of the TCR CDR3. MiXCR, run by TCRdb on the multiplex PCR reads, gives a single entry per CDR3 protein. The table shows under 400,000 distinct CDR3 sequences, with around 15% occurring only once. What was sequenced was blood. The receptor source for this set is a woman aged 55-75 years with Graves' ophthalmopathy.

This clonotype has more than one count but fewer than ten. The chain uses TRBV6-2 or TRBV6-3 and TRBJ1-1, with D perhaps TRBD1 (6 bases). The V end was cut by 5 bases, the J end by 6 bases, with 13 bases between. This CDR3 has 13 residues. Per the germline V gene, CDR1 is MNHEY and CDR2 is SVGEGT. CDR3: CASSHRELSEAFF. The CDR3 nucleotides read TGTGCCAGCAGTCACAGGGAGTTGTCTGAAGCTTTCTTT.

This clonotype showed up just a few times. The CDR3 region is CSARSFNSYEQYF. The CDR3 region has the DNA TGCAGTGCCAGGTCCTTTAATTCCTACGAGCAGTACTTC. The genes are TRBV20-1 and TRBJ2-7; D call uncertain. The CDR3 spans 13 residues. Germline CDR1 reads DFQATT; CDR2 reads SNEGSKA (reference sequence). Trimming took off 6 bases at V and 1 base at J, with 13 bases between the two ends.

This clonotype was found many times. The chain links TRBV28 to TRBJ2-5; D may be TRBD2 (5 bases). The CDR3 consists of 16 residues. V dropped 3 bases and J dropped 2 bases, with 16 bases sitting between them. Germline CDR1 is MDHEN and CDR2 is SYDVKM. CDR3 region: CASSFLGSGTQETQYF. CDR3 bases: TGTGCCAGCAGTTTCCTTGGGAGCGGAACACAAGAGACCCAGTACTTC.